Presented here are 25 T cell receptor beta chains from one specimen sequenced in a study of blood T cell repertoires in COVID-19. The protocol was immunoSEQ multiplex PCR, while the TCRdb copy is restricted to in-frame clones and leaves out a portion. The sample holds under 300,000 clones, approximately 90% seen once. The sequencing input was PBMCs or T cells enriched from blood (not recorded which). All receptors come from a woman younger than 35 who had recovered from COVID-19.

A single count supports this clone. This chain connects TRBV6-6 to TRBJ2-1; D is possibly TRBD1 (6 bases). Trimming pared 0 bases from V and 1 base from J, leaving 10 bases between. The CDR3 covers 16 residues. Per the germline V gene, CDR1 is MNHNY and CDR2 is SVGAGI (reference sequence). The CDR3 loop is CASSYSHRVSYNEQFF. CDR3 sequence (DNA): TGTGCCAGCAGTTACTCTCACAGGGTATCCTACAATGAGCAGTTCTTC.

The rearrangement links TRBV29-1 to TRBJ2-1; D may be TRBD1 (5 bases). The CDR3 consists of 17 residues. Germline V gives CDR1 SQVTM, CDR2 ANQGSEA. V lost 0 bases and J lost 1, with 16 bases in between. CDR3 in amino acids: CSVEEAHRFRSYNEQFF. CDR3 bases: TGCAGCGTTGAAGAGGCGCACAGGTTTAGGTCCTACAATGAGCAGTTCTTC.

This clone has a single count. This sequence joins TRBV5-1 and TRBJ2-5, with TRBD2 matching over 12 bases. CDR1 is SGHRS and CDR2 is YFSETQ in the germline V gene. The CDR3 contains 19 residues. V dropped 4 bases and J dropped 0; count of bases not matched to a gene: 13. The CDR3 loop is CASSETGTSGPSYQETQYF. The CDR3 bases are TGCGCCAGCAGCGAAACCGGGACTAGCGGGCCTAGTTACCAAGAGACCCAGTACTTC.

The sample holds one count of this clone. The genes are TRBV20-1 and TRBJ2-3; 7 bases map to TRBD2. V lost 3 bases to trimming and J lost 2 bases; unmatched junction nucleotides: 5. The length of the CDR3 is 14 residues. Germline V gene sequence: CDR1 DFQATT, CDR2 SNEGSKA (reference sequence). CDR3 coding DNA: TGCAGTGCTAGTACGGGAGGCAACACAGATACGCAGTATTTT. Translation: CSASTGGNTDTQYF.

The CDR3 protein is CASGEDRHQPQHF. CDR3 DNA: TGTGCCAGCGGCGAGGACAGACATCAGCCCCAGCATTTT. The chain links TRBV2 to TRBJ1-5; D may be TRBD1 (6 bases). Looked up from germline, CDR1 is SNHLY and CDR2 is FYNNEI. V lost 8 bases and J 5 bases, leaving 13 bases between the germline ends. This CDR3 contains 13 residues.

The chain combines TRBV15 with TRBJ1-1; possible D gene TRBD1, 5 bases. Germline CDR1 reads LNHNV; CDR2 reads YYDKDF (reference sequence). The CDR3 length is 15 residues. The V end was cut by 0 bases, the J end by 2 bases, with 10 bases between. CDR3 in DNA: TGTGCCACCAGCAGAGATAGGGGTGCCAACACTGAAGCTTTCTTT. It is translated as CATSRDRGANTEAFF.

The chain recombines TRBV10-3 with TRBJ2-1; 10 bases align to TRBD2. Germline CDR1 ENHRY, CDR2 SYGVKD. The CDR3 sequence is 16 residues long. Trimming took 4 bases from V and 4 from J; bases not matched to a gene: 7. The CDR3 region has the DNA TGTGCCATCAGTGGTGCTAGCGGGAGCTCATACAATGAGCAGTTCTTC. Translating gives CAISGASGSSYNEQFF.

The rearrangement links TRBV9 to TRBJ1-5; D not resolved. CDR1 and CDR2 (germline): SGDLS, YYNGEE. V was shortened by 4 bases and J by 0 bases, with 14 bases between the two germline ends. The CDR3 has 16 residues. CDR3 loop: CASSLGGEASNQPQHF. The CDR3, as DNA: TGTGCCAGCAGCCTTGGCGGTGAGGCTAGCAATCAGCCCCAGCATTTT. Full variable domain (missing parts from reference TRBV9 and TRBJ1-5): DSGVTQTPKHLITATGQRVTLRCSPRSGDLSVYWYQQSLDQGLQFLIQYYNGEERAKGNILERFSAQQFPDLHSELNLSSLELGDSALYFCASSLGGEASNQPQHFGDGTRLSIL.

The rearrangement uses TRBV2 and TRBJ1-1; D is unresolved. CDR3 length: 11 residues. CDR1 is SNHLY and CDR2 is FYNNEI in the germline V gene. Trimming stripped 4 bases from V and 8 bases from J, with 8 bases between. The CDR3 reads CASSGRAEAFF. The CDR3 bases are TGTGCCAGCAGTGGGAGGGCCGAAGCTTTCTTT.

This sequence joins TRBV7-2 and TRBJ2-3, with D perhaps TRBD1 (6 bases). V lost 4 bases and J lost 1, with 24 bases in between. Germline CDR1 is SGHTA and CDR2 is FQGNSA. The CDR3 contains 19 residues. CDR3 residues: CASSSGPGHPRAGTDTQYF. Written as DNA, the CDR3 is TGTGCCAGCAGCTCAGGACCGGGACATCCTCGAGCGGGCACAGATACGCAGTATTTT.

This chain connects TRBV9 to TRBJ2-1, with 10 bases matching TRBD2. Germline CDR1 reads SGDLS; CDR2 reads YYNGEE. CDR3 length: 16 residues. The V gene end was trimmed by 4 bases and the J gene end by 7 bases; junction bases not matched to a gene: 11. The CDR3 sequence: CASSQRTSGRQNEQFF. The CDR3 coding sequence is TGTGCCAGCAGCCAAAGGACTAGCGGAAGACAAAATGAGCAGTTCTTC.

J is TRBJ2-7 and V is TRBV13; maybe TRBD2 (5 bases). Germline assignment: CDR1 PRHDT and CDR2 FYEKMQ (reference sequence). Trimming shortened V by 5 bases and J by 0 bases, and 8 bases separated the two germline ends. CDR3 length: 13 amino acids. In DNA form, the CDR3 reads TGTGCCAGCAGCACCCGGGACTCCTACGAGCAGTACTTC. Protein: CASSTRDSYEQYF.

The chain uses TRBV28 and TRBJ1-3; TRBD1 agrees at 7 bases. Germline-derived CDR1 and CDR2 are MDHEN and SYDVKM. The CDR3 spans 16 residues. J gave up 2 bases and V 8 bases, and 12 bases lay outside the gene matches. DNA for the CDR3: TGTGCCAGCCAACCGCCCGACAGGGTGGCTGGAAACACCATATATTTT. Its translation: CASQPPDRVAGNTIYF.

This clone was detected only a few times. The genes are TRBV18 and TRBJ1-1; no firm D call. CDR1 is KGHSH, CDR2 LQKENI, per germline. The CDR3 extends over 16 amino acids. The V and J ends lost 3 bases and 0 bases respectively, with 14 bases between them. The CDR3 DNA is TGTGCCAGCTCACCCAACCTTGAGGGAGTGAACACTGAAGCTTTCTTT. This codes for CASSPNLEGVNTEAFF.

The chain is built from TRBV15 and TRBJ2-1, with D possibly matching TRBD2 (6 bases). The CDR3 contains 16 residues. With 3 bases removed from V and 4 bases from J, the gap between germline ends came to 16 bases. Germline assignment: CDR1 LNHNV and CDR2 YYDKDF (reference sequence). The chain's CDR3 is CATSSFLAGNYNEQFF. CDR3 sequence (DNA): TGTGCCACCAGCAGCTTTCTGGCGGGGAATTACAATGAGCAGTTCTTC.

CDR3: CASSIAGGELGGYTF. CDR3 nucleotide sequence: TGTGCCAGTAGTATAGCTGGAGGGGAATTGGGTGGCTACACCTTC. The chain uses TRBV19 and TRBJ1-2, with TRBD1 as a possible D gene (5 bases). Trimming cost V 1 base and J 7 bases, with 16 bases left between them. The germline gives CDR1 LNHDA, CDR2 SQIVND (reference sequence). This CDR3 is 15 amino acids long.

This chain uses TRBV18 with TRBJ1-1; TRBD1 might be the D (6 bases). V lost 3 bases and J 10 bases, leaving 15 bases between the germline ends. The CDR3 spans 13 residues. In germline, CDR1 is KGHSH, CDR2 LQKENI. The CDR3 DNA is TGTGCCAGCTCACCGGATAGATCAGGGGTAGCTTTCTTT. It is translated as CASSPDRSGVAFF.

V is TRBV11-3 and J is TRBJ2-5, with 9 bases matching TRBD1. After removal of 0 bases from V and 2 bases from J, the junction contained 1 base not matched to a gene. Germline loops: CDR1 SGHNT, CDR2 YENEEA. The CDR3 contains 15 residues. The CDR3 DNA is TGTGCCAGCAGCTTAGACGGACAGGGGCAAGAGACCCAGTACTTC. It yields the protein CASSLDGQGQETQYF.

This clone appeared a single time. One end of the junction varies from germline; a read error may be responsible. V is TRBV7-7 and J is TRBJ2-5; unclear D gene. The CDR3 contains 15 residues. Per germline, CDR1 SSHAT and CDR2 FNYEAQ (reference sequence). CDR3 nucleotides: TGTGCTAGCAGCTTAGGTGGCTTTGCGGAAGAGACCCAGTACTTC. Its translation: CASSLGGFAEETQYF.

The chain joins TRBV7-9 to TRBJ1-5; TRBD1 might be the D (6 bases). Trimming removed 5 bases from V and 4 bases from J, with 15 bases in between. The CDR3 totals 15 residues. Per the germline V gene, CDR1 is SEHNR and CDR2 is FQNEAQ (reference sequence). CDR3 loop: CASSAAGGFNQPQHF. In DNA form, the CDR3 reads TGTGCCAGCAGCGCCGCGGGGGGCTTTAATCAGCCCCAGCATTTT.

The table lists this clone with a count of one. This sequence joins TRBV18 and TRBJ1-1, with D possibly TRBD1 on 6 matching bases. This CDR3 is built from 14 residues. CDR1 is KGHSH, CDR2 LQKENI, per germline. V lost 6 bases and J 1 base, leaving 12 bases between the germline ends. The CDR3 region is CASSLGQSNTEAFF. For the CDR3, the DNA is TGTGCCAGCTCCCTTGGACAGTCGAACACTGAAGCTTTCTTT.

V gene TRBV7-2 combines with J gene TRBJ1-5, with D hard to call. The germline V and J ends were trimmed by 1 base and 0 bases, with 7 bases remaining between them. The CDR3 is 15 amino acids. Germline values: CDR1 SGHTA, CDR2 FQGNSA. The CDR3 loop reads CASSLGQSSNQPQHF. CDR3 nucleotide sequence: TGTGCCAGCAGCTTAGGGCAGTCTAGCAATCAGCCCCAGCATTTT. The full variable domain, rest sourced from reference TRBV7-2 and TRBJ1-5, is GAGVSQSPSNKVTEKGKDVELRCDPISGHTALYWYRQSLGQGLEFLIYFQGNSAPDKSGLPSDRFSAERTGGSVSTLTIQRTQQEDSAVYLCASSLGQSSNQPQHFGDGTRLSIL.

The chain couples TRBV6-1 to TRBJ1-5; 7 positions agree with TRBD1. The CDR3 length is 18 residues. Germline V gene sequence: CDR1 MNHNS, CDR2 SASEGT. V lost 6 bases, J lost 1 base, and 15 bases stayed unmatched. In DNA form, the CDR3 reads TGTGCCAGCAGCGAACCCTTATTTGACAGGGCGAGCAATCAGCCCCAGCATTTT. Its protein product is CASSEPLFDRASNQPQHF.

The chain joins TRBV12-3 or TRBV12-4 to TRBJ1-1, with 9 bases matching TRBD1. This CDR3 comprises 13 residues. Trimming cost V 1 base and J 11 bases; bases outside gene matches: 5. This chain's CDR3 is CASSLDRGRGAFF. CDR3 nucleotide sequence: TGTGCCAGCAGTTTAGACAGGGGGCGAGGGGCTTTCTTT.

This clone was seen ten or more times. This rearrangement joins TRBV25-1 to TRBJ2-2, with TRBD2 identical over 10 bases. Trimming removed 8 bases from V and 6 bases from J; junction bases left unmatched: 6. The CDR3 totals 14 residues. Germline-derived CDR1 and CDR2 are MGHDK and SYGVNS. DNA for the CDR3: TGTGCCAGCGGACTAGCGGATGTCTCCGGGGAGCTGTTTTTT. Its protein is CASGLADVSGELFF.